This T cell receptor beta chain was obtained from a study of lymphopenia after photon versus proton radiotherapy. Points from the study as a whole: Survival link was tested only in deceased patients; proton benefit remains a possibility. Larger post-nadir TCR diversity loss correlated inversely with survival in deceased patients. Photon-treated patients lost naive T cells and TCR diversity; proton-treated stayed stable. After the lymphocyte nadir, photon-treated repertoires showed oligoclonal expansion, especially of CD8+ Temra cells.

In regard to this clone: Its matching antigen is unknown.

This CDR3 spans 15 amino acids. V gave up 3 bases and J gave up 5 bases, with 17 bases separating them. Germline lookup yields CDR1 SEHNR and CDR2 FQNEAQ (reference sequence). The assay was immunoSEQ multiplex PCR, and TCRdb's table has in-frame clones only and misses some. The table records under 65,000 clones, around 84% of them present only once. The genes are TRBV7-9 and TRBJ2-7; D is tentatively TRBD1 or TRBD2 (5 bases each). The clonotype originates from a man between 60 and 70 years old with pancreatic cancer. The source was peripheral blood, collected from a patient treated with proton-based radiotherapy. CDR3 coding DNA: TGTGCCAGCAGCTTGGCGTTAGGGGACGGTAACGAGCAGTACTTC. Its protein product is CASSLALGDGNEQYF. Filled out from reference TRBV7-9 and TRBJ2-7, the complete variable domain reads DTGVSQNPRHKITKRGQNVTFRCDPISEHNRLYWYRQTLGQGPEFLTYFQNEAQLEKSRLLSDRFSAERPKGSFSTLEIQRTEQGDSAMYLCASSLALGDGNEQYFGPGTRLTVT.